The entry below gives a single T cell receptor (beta chain) sequence along with its context. The target antigen is unknown. This specimen comes from a study of PD-1 blockade in classical Hodgkin lymphoma. Overall study findings and caveats: The study found complete responders had baseline diversity similar to newly diagnosed patients. Significant TCR diversity gains by C4D1 occurred in CD4+ but not CD8+ cells.

This CDR3 region has 13 residues. The V gene lost 0 bases and the J gene lost 9 bases, with 11 bases spanning the gap. Germline assignment: CDR1 MNHEY and CDR2 SVGAGI. Time point indicated: cycle 4 day 1 (C4D1), after 6 weeks of nivolumab. No patient escaped relapse after autologous stem cell transplantation, and brentuximab vedotin exposure varied. The method was immunoSEQ multiplex PCR; TCRdb's version includes in-frame clones alone and lacks a portion of them. The sample yields 75,000 to 100,000 clones, about 92% seen once. The sample was peripheral blood mononuclear cells (PBMCs), taken before the fourth cycle of nivolumab. The gene calls are TRBV6-5 and TRBJ2-5, with unresolved D. The TCR sequence derives from a human donor with classical Hodgkin lymphoma. The CDR3, as DNA: TGTGCCAGCAGTTACTCGATTGTGGGTGCCCAGTACTTC. Residues: CASSYSIVGAQYF.